The 30 T cell receptor beta chains presented below share a single source sample, sequenced in a study of blood T cell repertoires in COVID-19. Some clones are missing from TCRdb's copy, which holds only in-frame ones; the method was immunoSEQ multiplex PCR. The table lists under 300,000 clones, about 83% of them singletons. The sample was peripheral blood. Source of these receptors: a human donor in a cohort sampled during active COVID-19.

The rearrangement joins TRBV9 to TRBJ2-7, with D hard to call. Germline CDR1 reads SGDLS; CDR2 reads YYNGEE. The CDR3 contains 13 residues. V gave up 1 base and J gave up 4 bases, with 9 bases separating them. For the CDR3, the DNA is TGTGCCAGCAGCGTATCCGGTGATTACGAGCAGTACTTC. Translating gives CASSVSGDYEQYF.

The rearrangement links TRBV5-6 to TRBJ2-5; 10 positions match TRBD2. Trimming cost V 5 bases and J 5 bases; bases outside gene matches: 9. CDR3 length equals 15 residues. Per germline, CDR1 SGHDT and CDR2 YYEEEE. The CDR3 is CASSRRSGGVETQYF. For the CDR3, the DNA is TGTGCCAGCAGTCGGCGGAGCGGGGGGGTTGAGACCCAGTACTTC.

A word on this clone: A clone one base away is much larger, so this may be a read error. The chain combines TRBV11-3 with TRBJ2-6; 9 bases match TRBD2. V shed 6 bases, J shed 0 bases, and the junction held 0 bases outside the gene matches. CDR3 length: 15 residues. Germline loops: CDR1 SGHNT, CDR2 YENEEA. The CDR3 spells CASSSGSSGANVLTF. The DNA for the CDR3 is TGTGCCAGCAGTAGCGGGAGCTCTGGGGCCAACGTCCTGACTTTC.

The rearrangement links TRBV15 to TRBJ2-5, with 8 bases that match TRBD1. V lost 4 bases, J lost 4 bases, and 5 bases stayed unmatched. CDR1 is LNHNV and CDR2 is YYDKDF in the germline V gene (reference sequence). The CDR3 sequence is 14 residues long. The CDR3 coding sequence is TGTGCCACCAGCACAGGGGGCACGGGAGAGACCCAGTACTTC. Amino acids: CATSTGGTGETQYF. The full variable domain, with the rest looked up from reference TRBV15 and TRBJ2-5, is DAMVIQNPRYQVTQFGKPVTLSCSQTLNHNVMYWYQQKSSQAPKLLFHYYDKDFNNEADTPDNFQSRRPNTSFCFLDIRSPGLGDTAMYLCATSTGGTGETQYFGPGTRLLVL.

The chain has TRBV28 and TRBJ2-4, with a weak D call TRBD2 (7 bases). The germline V gene has CDR1 MDHEN and CDR2 SYDVKM. CDR3 length: 18 residues. Trimming removed 5 bases from V and 8 bases from J, with 28 bases in between. The CDR3 loop is CASSNRDTSGGASHIQYF. As DNA, the CDR3 is TGTGCCAGCAGTAACCGCGACACCTCTGGGGGGGCCAGTCACATTCAGTACTTC.

This clone was observed a handful of times. This sequence joins TRBV13 and TRBJ1-2, with 11 nucleotides matching TRBD1. The CDR3 sequence is 16 residues long. The junction had 6 bases not matched to a gene; V was cut back by 3 bases and J by 3 bases. Germline assignment: CDR1 PRHDT and CDR2 FYEKMQ (reference sequence). The CDR3 sequence is CASSFVGTGGHYGYTF. CDR3 coding DNA: TGTGCCAGCAGCTTTGTTGGGACAGGGGGGCACTATGGCTACACCTTC.

The genes are TRBV7-6 and TRBJ1-2; D possibly corresponds to TRBD1 (6 bases). Trimming removed 5 bases from V and 8 bases from J, with 24 bases in between. Germline lookup yields CDR1 SGHVS and CDR2 FNYEAQ. This CDR3 is built from 16 residues. The CDR3 DNA is TGTGCCAGCAGCCCTTGGGAGTCGACAGGCCCAGGAGGCTACACCTTC. Translated, it gives CASSPWESTGPGGYTF.

The chain joins TRBV5-4 to TRBJ1-3, with D perhaps matching TRBD1 (5 bases). The CDR3 covers 17 residues. Germline V gene data show CDR1 as SGHNT and CDR2 as YYREEE (reference sequence). V lost 4 bases and J lost 0, with 17 bases in between. The CDR3 region has the DNA TGTGCCAGCAGCCTTGGAGGGACTCTGGACTCTGGAAACACCATATATTTT. Encoded protein: CASSLGGTLDSGNTIYF.

The chain links TRBV11-1 to TRBJ2-5; D is possibly TRBD1 (6 bases). CDR3 length: 15 amino acids. Germline V CDR1 and CDR2: SGHAT, FQDESV (reference sequence). V dropped 2 bases and J dropped 2 bases, with 12 bases sitting between them. The CDR3 nucleotides are TGTGCCAGCAGCTTATCGAGGACAGCACAAGAGACCCAGTACTTC. Translated: CASSLSRTAQETQYF.

The V and J genes are TRBV7-9 and TRBJ2-7, with a possible D match to TRBD1 (5 bases). The V and J ends lost 1 base and 5 bases respectively, with 12 bases between them. The germline gives CDR1 SEHNR, CDR2 FQNEAQ (reference sequence). The CDR3 is 14 amino acids. The CDR3 protein is CASSLVAGNHEQYF. DNA of the CDR3: TGTGCCAGCAGCTTAGTGGCAGGGAACCACGAGCAGTACTTC. The variable domain in full, with the rest retrieved from reference TRBV7-9 and TRBJ2-7, is DTGVSQNPRHKITKRGQNVTFRCDPISEHNRLYWYRQTLGQGPEFLTYFQNEAQLEKSRLLSDRFSAERPKGSFSTLEIQRTEQGDSAMYLCASSLVAGNHEQYFGPGTRLTVT.

The chain recombines TRBV21-1 with TRBJ2-3; TRBD1 reflects the table's D call only, with no check against the DNA. TRBV21-1 is marked as a pseudogene. The CDR3 consists of 16 residues. CDR3 sequence (DNA): TGTGCCAGCAGCAAATATGGGGCCCCTAGCACAGATACGCAGTATTTT. Translating gives CASSKYGAPSTDTQYF.

This sequence joins TRBV7-9 and TRBJ1-1; 7 positions match TRBD1. Germline CDR1 is SEHNR and CDR2 is FQNEAQ (reference sequence). V was pared by 5 bases and J by 3 bases, with 3 bases of the junction left unmatched. The CDR3 runs 13 residues. CDR3 nucleotides: TGTGCCAGCAGCAGCGACAGGGACACTGAAGCTTTCTTT. Translation gives CASSSDRDTEAFF.

The chain is built from TRBV5-1 and TRBJ2-2; 9 bases map to TRBD1. V lost 2 bases to trimming and J lost 5 bases; unmatched junction nucleotides: 1. Germline V gene sequence: CDR1 SGHRS, CDR2 YFSETQ. The length of the CDR3 is 14 residues. CDR3 protein: CASSFGQGTGELFF. CDR3 nucleotide sequence: TGCGCCAGCAGCTTCGGACAGGGGACCGGGGAGCTGTTTTTT.

The rearrangement uses TRBV27 and TRBJ1-6; 8 bases align to TRBD1. The CDR3 covers 16 residues. Trimming took 6 bases from V and 0 from J; bases not matched to a gene: 4. Germline V CDR1 and CDR2: MNHEY, SMNVEV (reference sequence). CDR3 bases: TGTGCCAGCAGAAGGGACAGGAGCTCCTATAATTCACCCCTCCACTTT. It is translated as CASRRDRSSYNSPLHF.

The chain links TRBV4-1 to TRBJ1-5; D is possibly TRBD1 (6 bases). Germline V gene sequence: CDR1 MGHRA, CDR2 YSYEKL. The CDR3 loop spans 13 amino acids. Trimming removed 3 bases from V and 7 bases from J, with 10 bases in between. The CDR3 DNA reads TGCGCCAGCAGCCAGGGGGCTAGACAGCCCCAGCATTTT. Amino acids: CASSQGARQPQHF.

The chain links TRBV10-3 to TRBJ2-3; no firm D call. Germline CDR1 is ENHRY and CDR2 is SYGVKD. The V gene lost 3 bases and the J gene lost 2 bases, with 15 bases spanning the gap. This CDR3 region has 16 residues. CDR3 residues: CAISELASPTTDTQYF. CDR3 coding DNA: TGTGCCATCAGTGAATTAGCCTCGCCAACCACAGATACGCAGTATTTT.

The chain has TRBV3-1 (or the pseudogene TRBV3-2) and TRBJ1-6; 8 nucleotides align to TRBD1. The CDR3 is 12 amino acids. CDR1 is LGHDT and CDR2 is YNNKEL in the germline V gene (reference sequence). V dropped 3 bases and J dropped 18; count of bases not matched to a gene: 7. Here the CDR3 DNA reads TGTGCCAGCAGCCATCGACAGGGGCCACCCCACTTT. It specifies CASSHRQGPPHF.

This clone was seen once. The chain uses TRBV18 and TRBJ2-4; possible D gene TRBD1, 6 bases. This CDR3 is 17 amino acids long. CDR1 is KGHSH and CDR2 is LQKENI in the germline V gene. V was pared by 0 bases and J by 0 bases, with 12 bases between. CDR3 nucleotides: TGTGCCAGCTCACCACCGGGGGCGGTTCTAGCCAAAAACATTCAGTACTTC. Its protein is CASSPPGAVLAKNIQYF.

The chain combines TRBV3-1 (or the pseudogene TRBV3-2) with TRBJ2-2, with 10 positions matching TRBD2. The V gene end was trimmed by 1 base and the J gene end by 4 bases; junction bases not matched to a gene: 6. From germline, CDR1 is LGHDT and CDR2 YNNKEL (reference sequence). CDR3 length equals 17 residues. DNA for the CDR3: TGTGCCAGCAGCCAAGGCCCACTAGCGGGGTCCACCGGGGAGCTGTTTTTT. This translates into CASSQGPLAGSTGELFF.

The chain combines TRBV7-2 with TRBJ1-5, with 10 bases aligning to TRBD1. V shed 5 bases, J shed 5 bases, and the junction held 6 bases outside the gene matches. The CDR3 covers 15 residues. The germline gives CDR1 SGHTA, CDR2 FQGNSA. CDR3 residues: CASSANDRGHQPQHF. CDR3 DNA: TGTGCCAGCAGCGCGAATGACAGGGGGCATCAGCCCCAGCATTTT. Using reference TRBV7-2 and TRBJ1-5 for the parts outside the CDR3, the full variable domain is GAGVSQSPSNKVTEKGKDVELRCDPISGHTALYWYRQSLGQGLEFLIYFQGNSAPDKSGLPSDRFSAERTGGSVSTLTIQRTQQEDSAVYLCASSANDRGHQPQHFGDGTRLSIL.

This sequence joins TRBV5-1 and TRBJ1-4, with 7 bases lining up with TRBD1. The CDR3 runs to 16 residues. Looked up from germline, CDR1 is SGHRS and CDR2 is YFSETQ. J lost 8 bases, V lost 1 base, and 11 bases had no gene match. CDR3 protein: CASSLRRRGGGEKLFF. As DNA, the CDR3 is TGCGCCAGCAGCTTGCGCCGGAGAGGGGGCGGGGAAAAACTGTTTTTT.

This chain joins TRBV2 and TRBJ2-1; 7 nucleotides agree with TRBD1. The CDR3 totals 13 residues. Losses at the gene ends were 7 bases for V and 7 bases for J; bases not matched to a gene: 7. Germline loops: CDR1 SNHLY, CDR2 FYNNEI. CDR3 sequence reads: CASNRDRKNEQFF. CDR3 coding DNA: TGTGCCAGCAACCGGGACAGAAAGAATGAGCAGTTCTTC.

V is TRBV5-1 and J is TRBJ2-7, with a possible D match to TRBD1 (6 bases). V was clipped by 1 base and J by 4 bases, with 12 bases between them. The length of the CDR3 is 14 residues. Looked up from germline, CDR1 is SGHRS and CDR2 is YFSETQ. CDR3 protein: CASSLLPGEYEQYF. The CDR3 DNA is TGCGCCAGCAGCTTGCTCCCAGGGGAGTACGAGCAGTACTTC.

The chain recombines TRBV5-1 with TRBJ2-7; 7 bases fit TRBD2. After removal of 0 bases from V and 0 bases from J, the junction contained 3 bases not matched to a gene. The CDR3 covers 15 residues. Germline V gene data show CDR1 as SGHRS and CDR2 as YFSETQ. This chain's CDR3 is CASSLGTRSSYEQYF. CDR3 sequence (DNA): TGCGCCAGCAGCTTGGGGACTAGGAGCTCCTACGAGCAGTACTTC.

This sequence joins TRBV5-5 and TRBJ2-2; D unresolved. The CDR3 has 13 amino acids. V lost 4 bases and J lost 4, with 8 bases in between. CDR1 and CDR2 from the germline V gene are SGHKS and YYEKEE (reference sequence). In nucleotides, the CDR3 is TGTGCCAGCAGCGTGACTGGCACCGGGGAGCTGTTTTTT. This codes for CASSVTGTGELFF.

The chain employs TRBV18 and TRBJ1-1; D perhaps matches TRBD1 (6 bases). The CDR3 sequence is 14 residues long. Trimming removed 1 base from V and 1 base from J, with 7 bases in between. CDR1 KGHSH and CDR2 LQKENI come from the germline V gene. The CDR3 spells CASSPQGGNTEAFF. The DNA for the CDR3 is TGTGCCAGCTCACCACAAGGGGGGAACACTGAAGCTTTCTTT. The full variable domain, in which reference TRBV18 and TRBJ1-1 provide the parts outside the CDR3, is NAGVMQNPRHLVRRRGQEARLRCSPMKGHSHVYWYRQLPEEGLKFMVYLQKENIIDESGMPKERFSAEFPKEGPSILRIQQVVRGDSAAYFCASSPQGGNTEAFFGQGTRLTVV.

This clone was found many times. V gene TRBV5-1 combines with J gene TRBJ1-1; tentative D call: TRBD1 (6 bases). The V end lost 0 bases, the J end lost 3 bases, and 12 bases lay between the germline ends. The length of the CDR3 is 15 residues. Germline CDR1 SGHRS, CDR2 YFSETQ. This chain's CDR3 is CASSLEGTSYTEAFF. DNA for the CDR3: TGCGCCAGCAGCTTGGAGGGGACAAGTTACACTGAAGCTTTCTTT.

The chain links TRBV5-1 to TRBJ1-2; a weak D match, TRBD1 (6 bases). CDR1 is SGHRS and CDR2 is YFSETQ in the germline V gene. Trimming took 5 bases from V and 4 from J, leaving 15 bases between them. The CDR3 has 14 residues. DNA of the CDR3: TGCGCCAGCAGAGGGACAACCACTTTCTATGGCTACACCTTC. The encoded protein is CASRGTTTFYGYTF.

This clone was observed once. The rearrangement uses TRBV3-1 (or the pseudogene TRBV3-2) and TRBJ2-7; 7 positions match TRBD1. Germline V gene data show CDR1 as LGHDT and CDR2 as YNNKEL (reference sequence). This CDR3 spans 15 amino acids. V trimming: 4 bases; J trimming: 5 bases; junction bases outside the gene matches: 11. This chain's CDR3 is CASSPYQGDEDEQYF. CDR3 nucleotides: TGTGCCAGCAGCCCGTACCAGGGGGACGAGGACGAGCAGTACTTC.

As concerns this clone: Other nucleotide sequences in the sample specify the same CDR3. This rearrangement joins TRBV12-3 or TRBV12-4 to TRBJ1-5, with D maybe TRBD1 (6 bases). V was trimmed by 5 bases and J by 4 bases, leaving 9 bases between them. The CDR3 is 13 amino acids. The DNA for the CDR3 is TGTGCCAGCAGTAGGACAGAAAATCAGCCCCAGCATTTT. It yields the protein CASSRTENQPQHF.